Below, 26 T cell receptor beta chains from the same sample are listed, as sequenced in a study of molecular identifiers for immune sequencing clone quantification. TCRdb passed the PCR reads through MiXCR, listing each CDR3 protein once. The sample holds about 640,000 distinct CDR3 sequences; 15% to 20% are singletons and the top ten take 0.85%. Sequencing was carried out using naive CD8+ T cells from blood, with Jurkat cell RNA spiked in. Subset reported: FACS-sorted CD8+CD4-CCR7+CD45RA+ naive T cells. All receptors come from a human donor in good health. Some libraries in this study had Jurkat cell RNA spiked in.

The sample holds many counts of this clonotype. This chain links TRBV6-6 with TRBJ2-1; D is possibly TRBD2 (6 bases). V was cut by 0 bases and J by 7 bases, with 16 bases left in between. Germline loops: CDR1 MNHNY, CDR2 SVGAGI (reference sequence). CDR3 length: 16 amino acids. CDR3 region: CASSYSKAGYGNEQFF. CDR3 in DNA: TGTGCCAGCAGTTACTCGAAAGCGGGTTATGGGAATGAGCAGTTCTTC.

For this clonotype: This may arise from a read error, as a much more abundant clone is one base away. This chain uses TRBV7-9 with TRBJ2-1, with TRBD1 matching over 8 bases. V was pared by 7 bases and J by 6 bases, with 5 bases of the junction left unmatched. CDR1 is SEHNR and CDR2 is FQNEAQ in the germline V gene (reference sequence). The CDR3 covers 13 residues. The CDR3 DNA is TGTGCCAGCACGGGACAGGCCTGCAATGAGCAGTTCTTC. It is translated as CASTGQACNEQFF.

The chain joins TRBV27 to TRBJ2-7; D may be TRBD2 (5 bases). CDR1 and CDR2 from the germline V gene are MNHEY and SMNVEV (reference sequence). Deletions cut 3 bases from V and 6 bases from J, with 15 bases between. The CDR3 loop spans 14 amino acids. The CDR3 spells CASSFGADAGEQYF. In nucleotides, the CDR3 is TGTGCCAGCAGTTTCGGAGCGGACGCCGGCGAGCAGTACTTC.

Regarding this clonotype: A read error is likely, as this CDR3 ends without the conserved phenylalanine or tryptophan. The chain links TRBV12-3 or TRBV12-4 to TRBJ1-2; 9 nucleotides match TRBD1. V lost 6 bases and J lost 1; bases outside the gene matches: 9. This CDR3 is 16 amino acids long. CDR3 sequence (DNA): TGTGCCAGCAGCGTCGATGGGACAGGGCGTAACTATGGCTACACCTCC. This sequence encodes CASSVDGTGRNYGYTS.

The chain couples TRBV4-3 to TRBJ2-7; 8 positions agree with TRBD2. CDR1 LGHNA and CDR2 YSLEER come from the germline V gene. The CDR3 consists of 15 residues. Losses at the gene ends were 4 bases for V and 2 bases for J; bases not matched to a gene: 7. CDR3 DNA sequence: TGCGCCAGCAGCCCAAGCGGGAGTACCCCCTACGAGCAGTACTTC. Protein: CASSPSGSTPYEQYF.

In this sample, this clonotype turned up many times. J is TRBJ2-7 and V is TRBV12-5; D tentatively reads TRBD1 or TRBD2 (6 bases each). V was trimmed by 4 bases and J by 5 bases, leaving 18 bases between them. The germline gives CDR1 LGHNT, CDR2 FRNRAP. The CDR3 loop spans 15 amino acids. CDR3 DNA: TGTGCTAGTGGTTCCCAACCACCGGGGGCGGACGAGCAGTACTTC. Protein product: CASGSQPPGADEQYF.

V and J are TRBV7-9 and TRBJ2-2, with D tentatively TRBD2 (6 bases). The CDR3 totals 15 residues. Trimming removed 5 bases from V and 6 bases from J, with 16 bases in between. Germline CDR1 reads SEHNR; CDR2 reads FQNEAQ (reference sequence). In DNA, the CDR3 is TGTGCCAGCAGCCCTCCCGGGGGAAACGCCGGGGAGCTGTTTTTT. Protein product: CASSPPGGNAGELFF.

This clonotype appeared many times. The chain recombines TRBV20-1 with TRBJ1-5; 7 nucleotides agree with TRBD1. V lost 0 bases and J lost 7; bases outside the gene matches: 6. CDR1 is DFQATT and CDR2 is SNEGSKA in the germline V gene (reference sequence). The CDR3 extends over 14 amino acids. The CDR3 coding sequence is TGCAGTGCTAGAGAGCCAGGGGGAGGCCAGCCCCAGCATTTT. Translation gives CSAREPGGGQPQHF.

This clonotype was seen a few times. The V and J genes are TRBV20-1 and TRBJ2-1, with D uncertain. The CDR3 is made up of 10 amino acids. Germline CDR1 is DFQATT and CDR2 is SNEGSKA (reference sequence). V lost 7 bases and J lost 4, with 5 bases in between. CDR3 sequence (DNA): TGCAGTGTAAGGTACAATGAGCAGTTCTTC. This encodes CSVRYNEQFF.

This clonotype appeared a single time. This likely comes from a read error, as the CDR3 has no conserved phenylalanine or tryptophan at its end. The gene calls are TRBV24-1 and TRBJ2-3; weak D call: TRBD2 (5 bases). CDR3 length: 18 residues. From germline, CDR1 is KGHDR and CDR2 SFDVKD. The CDR3 DNA is TGTGCCACCAGTGATGCCCCCTTCTTTAGCGAGAGCACTGATACGCAGTATTCT. Encoded protein: CATSDAPFFSESTDTQYS.

This clonotype was seen repeatedly, ten times or more. The chain is built from TRBV7-9 and TRBJ2-7; TRBD1 matches 8 bases. The CDR3 is made up of 12 amino acids. With 10 bases clipped from V and 3 bases from J, the junction kept 5 bases outside the gene matches. Germline CDR1 is SEHNR and CDR2 is FQNEAQ (reference sequence). DNA for the CDR3: TGTGCCACAGGACAGGGAGTCTACGAGCAGTACTTC. This codes for CATGQGVYEQYF. Complete variable domain (other parts from reference TRBV7-9 and TRBJ2-7): DTGVSQNPRHKITKRGQNVTFRCDPISEHNRLYWYRQTLGQGPEFLTYFQNEAQLEKSRLLSDRFSAERPKGSFSTLEIQRTEQGDSAMYLCATGQGVYEQYFGPGTRLTVT.

This clonotype was counted ten times or more. This rearrangement joins TRBV28 to TRBJ2-7; 10 bases are a match to TRBD2. V was pared by 6 bases and J by 1 base, with 15 bases of the junction left unmatched. The CDR3 is 18 amino acids. The germline V gene has CDR1 MDHEN and CDR2 SYDVKM. As DNA, the CDR3 is TGTGCCAGCAGCTTCCTCCTCGTGGGACTAGCGATGTCCTACGAGCAGTACTTC. It yields the protein CASSFLLVGLAMSYEQYF.

The rearrangement uses TRBV3-1 and TRBJ1-1; D remains unclear. Germline loops: CDR1 LGHDT, CDR2 YNNKEL (reference sequence). With 0 bases removed from V and 6 bases from J, the gap between germline ends came to 11 bases. This CDR3 comprises 14 residues. The chain's CDR3 is CASSQDFGSPEAFF. The CDR3 nucleotides read TGTGCCAGCAGCCAAGACTTCGGGTCCCCTGAAGCTTTCTTT.

At least ten counts were recorded for this clonotype. The chain couples TRBV28 to TRBJ1-1, with 8 bases that match TRBD1. Germline CDR1 is MDHEN and CDR2 is SYDVKM. The length of the CDR3 is 15 residues. The junction had 6 bases not matched to a gene; V was cut back by 2 bases and J by 4 bases. The CDR3 DNA follows: TGTGCCAGCAGTTTAACCCCAGGGGGCACCACTGAAGCTTTCTTT. Protein: CASSLTPGGTTEAFF.

This clonotype was counted ten times or more. V and J are TRBV27 and TRBJ2-6, with 9 bases fitting TRBD1. CDR1 is MNHEY, CDR2 SMNVEV, per germline (reference sequence). The CDR3 loop spans 16 amino acids. Unmatched junction bases numbered 2, after V lost 5 bases and J lost 0 bases. CDR3 residues: CASSVTGGSGANVLTF. Written as DNA, the CDR3 is TGTGCCAGCAGTGTGACAGGGGGCTCTGGGGCCAACGTCCTGACTTTC.

This clonotype showed up just a few times. The CDR3 region is CSATDYEVVSTDTQYF. The CDR3 DNA reads as TGCAGTGCTACGGATTATGAGGTCGTTAGCACAGATACGCAGTATTTT. V is TRBV20-1 and J is TRBJ2-3; D not certain. The V and J ends lost 4 bases and 0 bases respectively, with 17 bases between them. This CDR3 region has 16 residues. Germline CDR1 is DFQATT and CDR2 is SNEGSKA (reference sequence).

At least ten counts were recorded for this clonotype. In nucleotides, the CDR3 is TGTGCCAGCAGTTACGGGCTTAACACCGGGGAGCTGTTTTTT. It codes for CASSYGLNTGELFF. V usage is TRBV6-5 and J usage is TRBJ2-2; D gene uncertain. V was pared by 2 bases and J by 2 bases, with 6 bases between. CDR1 is MNHEY and CDR2 is SVGAGI in the germline V gene. This CDR3 region has 14 residues.

This clonotype was observed a few times. This sequence joins TRBV7-9 and TRBJ2-7, with D possibly matching TRBD1 (6 bases). The ends were cut back, 5 bases at V and 2 bases at J, with 13 bases in the middle. Germline V gene lookup returns CDR1 SEHNR and CDR2 FQNEAQ (reference sequence). This CDR3 is built from 14 residues. CDR3 nucleotide sequence: TGTGCCAGCAGCCGCCTTCAGGGGCCCTACGAGCAGTACTTC. It yields the protein CASSRLQGPYEQYF. The whole variable domain, filled in from reference TRBV7-9 and TRBJ2-7, reads DTGVSQNPRHKITKRGQNVTFRCDPISEHNRLYWYRQTLGQGPEFLTYFQNEAQLEKSRLLSDRFSAERPKGSFSTLEIQRTEQGDSAMYLCASSRLQGPYEQYFGPGTRLTVT.

The gene calls are TRBV6-2 or TRBV6-3 and TRBJ2-3; D gene uncertain. V lost 4 bases and J lost 2, with 10 bases in between. Germline lookup yields CDR1 MNHEY and CDR2 SVGEGT. The CDR3 covers 14 residues. The CDR3 DNA reads as TGTGCCAGCAGTTTCCCTATGAACACAGATACGCAGTATTTT. It specifies CASSFPMNTDTQYF.

This clonotype was counted between two and nine times. The chain recombines TRBV27 with TRBJ1-1; tentative D call: TRBD1 (6 bases). The germline CDR1 and CDR2 sequences are MNHEY and SMNVEV (reference sequence). The CDR3 totals 13 residues. The V end was cut by 6 bases, the J end by 5 bases, with 13 bases between. DNA of the CDR3: TGTGCCAGCAGCCCGATCCAGGGGACTGAAGCTTTCTTT. Translating gives CASSPIQGTEAFF.

This clonotype was recorded many times. The chain couples TRBV12-3 or TRBV12-4 to TRBJ1-2, with a possible D match to TRBD1 (5 bases). Trimming stripped 5 bases from V and 4 bases from J, with 11 bases between. The CDR3 contains 13 residues. The CDR3 region is CASSPSGGYGYTF. The CDR3 DNA is TGTGCCAGCAGTCCGTCTGGGGGCTATGGCTACACCTTC.

A few counts support this clonotype. This chain joins TRBV15 and TRBJ1-1, with D possibly TRBD1 on 6 matching bases. Germline assignment: CDR1 LNHNV and CDR2 YYDKDF (reference sequence). The CDR3 has 16 amino acids. Trimming took 2 bases from V and 4 from J, leaving 17 bases between them. As DNA, the CDR3 is TGTGCCACCAGCAGAACCCCCCGGGGCAGGGGCACTGAAGCTTTCTTT. This translates into CATSRTPRGRGTEAFF. The whole variable domain, filled in from reference TRBV15 and TRBJ1-1, reads DAMVIQNPRYQVTQFGKPVTLSCSQTLNHNVMYWYQQKSSQAPKLLFHYYDKDFNNEADTPDNFQSRRPNTSFCFLDIRSPGLGDTAMYLCATSRTPRGRGTEAFFGQGTRLTVV.

The J gene is TRBJ2-7, the V gene TRBV7-2; 7 nucleotides agree with TRBD2. With V trimmed by 4 bases and J by 2 bases, 5 bases remained unmatched. Germline V CDR1 and CDR2: SGHTA, FQGNSA. This CDR3 spans 14 amino acids. CDR3 loop: CASSSFGGAYEQYF. The CDR3, as DNA: TGTGCCAGCAGCTCGTTTGGGGGGGCCTACGAGCAGTACTTC.

In the case of this clonotype: Possible read error: a much larger clone is one base away. The CDR3 ends on some other residue instead of the conserved phenylalanine or tryptophan, so this is likely a read error. The rearrangement links TRBV27 to TRBJ2-3; 7 bases are shared with TRBD2. The V and J ends lost 5 bases and 4 bases, in that order; junction bases with no gene match: 6. Germline CDR1 is MNHEY and CDR2 is SMNVEV (reference sequence). The length of the CDR3 is 14 residues. The CDR3 sequence: CASSPGLDPDTQYY. DNA for the CDR3: TGTGCCAGCAGTCCCGGACTAGATCCAGATACGCAGTATTAT.

This clonotype was seen at least ten times. The J gene is TRBJ2-7, the V gene TRBV19; 7 bases are a match to TRBD2. After removal of 1 base from V and 2 bases from J, the junction contained 2 bases not matched to a gene. The germline V gene encodes CDR1 LNHDA and CDR2 SQIVND (reference sequence). The CDR3 spans 14 residues. The CDR3 here is CASSIAAGTYEQYF. The CDR3 DNA is TGTGCCAGTAGTATAGCAGCGGGGACCTACGAGCAGTACTTC.

CDR3 nucleotides: TGTGCCTGGAGTGTACTAGGGAGCGAGCAGTACTTC. It codes for CAWSVLGSEQYF. The genes are TRBV30 and TRBJ2-7; TRBD2 is a possible D gene (5 bases). V lost 0 bases and J 6 bases, leaving 9 bases between the germline ends. The CDR3 runs to 12 residues. Germline CDR1 GTSNPN, CDR2 SVGIG (reference sequence). The variable domain in full, with the rest retrieved from reference TRBV30 and TRBJ2-7, is SQTIHQWPATLVQPVGSPLSLECTVEGTSNPNLYWYRQAAGRGLQLLFYSVGIGQISSEVPQNLSASRPQDRQFILSSKKLLLSDSGFYLCAWSVLGSEQYFGPGTRLTVT.